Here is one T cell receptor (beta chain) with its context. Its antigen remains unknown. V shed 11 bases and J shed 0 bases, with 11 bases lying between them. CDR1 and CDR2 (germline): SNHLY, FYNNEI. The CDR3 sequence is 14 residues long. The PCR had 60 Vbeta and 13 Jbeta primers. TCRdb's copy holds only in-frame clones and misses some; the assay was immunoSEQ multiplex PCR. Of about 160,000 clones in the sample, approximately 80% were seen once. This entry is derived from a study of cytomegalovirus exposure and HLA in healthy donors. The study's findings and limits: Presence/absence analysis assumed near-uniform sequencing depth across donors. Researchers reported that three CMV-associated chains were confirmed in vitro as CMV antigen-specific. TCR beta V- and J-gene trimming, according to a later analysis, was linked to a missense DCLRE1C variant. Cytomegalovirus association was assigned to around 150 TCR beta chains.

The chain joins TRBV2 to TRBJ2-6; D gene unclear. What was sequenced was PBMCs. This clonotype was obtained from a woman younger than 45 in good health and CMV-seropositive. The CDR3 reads CAGTEFSGANVLTF. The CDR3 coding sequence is TGTGCCGGAACAGAATTCTCTGGGGCCAACGTCCTGACTTTC.